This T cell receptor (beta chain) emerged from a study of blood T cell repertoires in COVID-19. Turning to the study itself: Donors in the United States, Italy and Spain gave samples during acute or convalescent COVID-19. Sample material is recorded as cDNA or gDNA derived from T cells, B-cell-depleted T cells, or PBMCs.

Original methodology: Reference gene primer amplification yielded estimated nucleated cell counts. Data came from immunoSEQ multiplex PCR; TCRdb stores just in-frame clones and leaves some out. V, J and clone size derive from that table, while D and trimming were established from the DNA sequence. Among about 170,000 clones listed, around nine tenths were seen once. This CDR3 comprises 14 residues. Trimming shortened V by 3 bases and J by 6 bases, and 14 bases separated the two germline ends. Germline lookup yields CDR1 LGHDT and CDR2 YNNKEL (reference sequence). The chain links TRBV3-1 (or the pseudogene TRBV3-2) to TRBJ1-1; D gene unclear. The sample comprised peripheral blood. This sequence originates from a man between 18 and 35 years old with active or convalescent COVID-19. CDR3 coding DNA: TGTGCCAGCAGCCACACCCGTCAAGCGTCTGAAGCTTTCTTT. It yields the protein CASSHTRQASEAFF.